This is a list of T cell receptor beta chains from one sample in a study of blood T cell repertoires in COVID-19. Generated by immunoSEQ multiplex PCR, the TCRdb table keeps only in-frame clones and is missing some. Seen here are about 160,000 clones, 85% to 90% observed once, and the top ten hold approximately 10%. Sequenced input: peripheral blood. The receptors originated from a woman in her 70s with COVID-19, enrolled during active disease. The CDR3 runs from the conserved cysteine through the conserved F or W. The D gene is left open where the match is weak. Clone size is stated in some rows and not others, as once, few, many or a class when expanded.

d_call: NA
clone_size: NA
j_call: TRBJ2-1
v_call: TRBV2
cdr3_nt: TGTGCCAGCAGTTTACCAGGCCCAACAAATGAGCAGTTCTTC
cdr3_aa: CASSLPGPTNEQFF

d_call: TRBD1
clone_size: NA
j_call: TRBJ1-2
v_call: TRBV10-1
cdr3_nt: TGCGCCAATTCGGGACAGTCTTTTTATGGCTACACCTTC
cdr3_aa: CANSGQSFYGYTF

d_call: NA
clone_size: NA
j_call: TRBJ1-3
v_call: TRBV5-4
cdr3_nt: TGTGCCAGCAGCCGACAAACCGGGACAATCGTAGGAAACACCATATATTTT
cdr3_aa: CASSRQTGTIVGNTIYF

d_call: TRBD2
clone_size: NA
j_call: TRBJ2-1
v_call: TRBV2
cdr3_nt: TGTGCCAGCGGGGCGGGGGGCGGTGAGCAGTTCTTC
cdr3_aa: CASGAGGGEQFF

d_call: NA
clone_size: NA
j_call: TRBJ2-5
v_call: TRBV14
cdr3_nt: TGTGCCAGCAGCCAATACAGGGACGGAGAGACCCAGTACTTC
cdr3_aa: CASSQYRDGETQYF

d_call: NA
clone_size: NA
j_call: TRBJ1-1
v_call: TRBV27
cdr3_nt: TGTGCCAGCAGTTTGGCCCAGAACACTGAAGCTTTCTTT
cdr3_aa: CASSLAQNTEAFF

d_call: TRBD2
clone_size: NA
j_call: TRBJ2-3
v_call: TRBV7-6
cdr3_nt: TGTGCCAGCAGGACGACTAGCGGGGGCTGTACAGATACGCAGTATTTT
cdr3_aa: CASRTTSGGCTDTQYF

d_call: NA
clone_size: NA
j_call: TRBJ2-5
v_call: TRBV15
cdr3_nt: TGTGCCACCTCTCACGGGGGCCAAGAGACCCAGTACTTC
cdr3_aa: CATSHGGQETQYF

d_call: NA
clone_size: NA
j_call: TRBJ1-1
v_call: TRBV18
cdr3_nt: TGTGCCAGCTCACCAGGGGGCCTGAACACTGAAGCTTTCTTT
cdr3_aa: CASSPGGLNTEAFF

d_call: TRBD1
clone_size: NA
j_call: TRBJ1-5
v_call: TRBV3-1/TRBV3-2
cdr3_nt: TGTGCCAGCAGCCCCAGGGGGAGTCAGCCCCAGCATTTT
cdr3_aa: CASSPRGSQPQHF

d_call: NA
clone_size: NA
j_call: TRBJ2-3
v_call: TRBV27
cdr3_nt: TGTGCCAGCAGCCCAGGGGACACAGATACGCAGTATTTT
cdr3_aa: CASSPGDTDTQYF

d_call: NA
clone_size: NA
j_call: TRBJ1-2
v_call: TRBV5-4
cdr3_nt: TGTGCCAGCAGCTTGGGCAGGGCCGACTATGGCTACACCTTC
cdr3_aa: CASSLGRADYGYTF

d_call: TRBD2
clone_size: NA
j_call: TRBJ2-5
v_call: TRBV28
cdr3_nt: TGTGCCAGCAGGACTAGCGGGGGGGCACAAGAGACCCAGTACTTC
cdr3_aa: CASRTSGGAQETQYF

d_call: TRBD2
clone_size: NA
j_call: TRBJ2-1
v_call: TRBV19
cdr3_nt: TGTGCCAGTAGTACCATGGCGGGACTAGCTAGGAATGAGCAGTTCTTC
cdr3_aa: CASSTMAGLARNEQFF

d_call: NA
clone_size: NA
j_call: TRBJ1-2
v_call: TRBV5-4
cdr3_nt: TGTGCCAGCAGCTCCCGAACTGGGGGGTTTGGCTACACCTTC
cdr3_aa: CASSSRTGGFGYTF

d_call: NA
clone_size: few
j_call: TRBJ1-2
v_call: TRBV11-2
cdr3_nt: TGTGCCAGCAGGCGAACAGGGTTCGATGGCTACACCTTC
cdr3_aa: CASRRTGFDGYTF